This is a list of T cell receptor beta chains from one sample in a study of blood T cell repertoires in COVID-19. Only in-frame clones appear in the TCRdb table, and some are missing; sequencing was by immunoSEQ multiplex PCR. The table shows about 120,000 clones, with 90% occurring only once. The sample comprised peripheral blood. These TCRs come from a human donor with active COVID-19. The donor label of this sample is uncertain. Each CDR3 is given with its conserved first and last residue. D genes are given only for firm matches. Clone size is not always given. Where it is, it says once, few, many or a class for expanded clones.

CDR3: CASSLYGQGVEKLFF
DNA: TGTGCCAGCAGCTTGTATGGACAGGGGGTTGAAAAACTGTTTTTT
V: TRBV5-4
size: NA
J: TRBJ1-4
D: TRBD1

CDR3: CASSYLSGVYEQYF
DNA: TGTGCCAGCAGTTATCTTAGCGGGGTTTACGAGCAGTACTTC
V: TRBV6-2/TRBV6-3
size: NA
J: TRBJ2-7
D: TRBD2

CDR3: CASSPRPNIGGYEQFF
DNA: TGCGCCAGCAGCCCCCGCCCGAACATAGGGGGCTATGAGCAGTTCTTC
V: TRBV5-1
size: NA
J: TRBJ2-1
D: TRBD1

CDR3: CASSLGTSAYNEQFF
DNA: TGTGCCAGCAGCCTGGGGACTAGCGCTTACAATGAGCAGTTCTTC
V: TRBV6-5
size: few
J: TRBJ2-1
D: TRBD2

CDR3: CASSFDRVYEQYF
DNA: TGTGCCAGCAGCTTTGACCGGGTCTACGAGCAGTACTTC
V: TRBV5-4
size: few
J: TRBJ2-7
D: NA

CDR3: CASSVEASGGETQYF
DNA: TGTGCCAGCAGCGTAGAAGCTAGCGGGGGAGAGACCCAGTACTTC
V: TRBV9
size: NA
J: TRBJ2-5
D: TRBD2

CDR3: CAISPTGPPNTEAFF
DNA: TGTGCCATCAGTCCCACAGGGCCTCCGAACACTGAAGCTTTCTTT
V: TRBV10-3
size: NA
J: TRBJ1-1
D: NA

CDR3: CASSYGAGTRSPLHF
DNA: TGTGCCAGCAGTTACGGGGCAGGAACACGTTCACCCCTCCACTTT
V: TRBV6-2/TRBV6-3
size: NA
J: TRBJ1-6
D: NA

CDR3: CASSSYLQGTETQYF
DNA: TGTGCCAGCAGTTCCTACTTACAGGGAACGGAGACCCAGTACTTC
V: TRBV28
size: NA
J: TRBJ2-5
D: NA

CDR3: CASSYGVGRQYF
DNA: TGTGCCAGTAGTTATGGGGTGGGGCGGCAGTACTTC
V: TRBV19
size: once
J: TRBJ2-7
D: NA

CDR3: CASSLAEYTEAFF
DNA: TGTGCCAGCAGTTTGGCGGAGTACACTGAAGCTTTCTTT
V: TRBV12-3/TRBV12-4
size: NA
J: TRBJ1-1
D: NA

CDR3: CASSPGTRGYTEAFF
DNA: TGTGCCAGCAGTCCCGGGACAAGGGGGTATACTGAAGCTTTCTTT
V: TRBV6-2/TRBV6-3
size: once
J: TRBJ1-1
D: NA

CDR3: CASSPTGIHYGYTF
DNA: TGTGCCAGCAGCCCCACAGGAATCCACTATGGCTACACCTTC
V: TRBV7-2
size: NA
J: TRBJ1-2
D: NA

CDR3: CASSLGQQETQYF
DNA: TGTGCCAGCAGCCTGGGACAGCAAGAGACCCAGTACTTC
V: TRBV5-4
size: NA
J: TRBJ2-5
D: TRBD1

CDR3: CASSRTGGAETQYF
DNA: TGTGCCAGCAGTAGGACAGGGGGCGCGGAGACCCAGTACTTC
V: TRBV28
size: few
J: TRBJ2-5
D: TRBD1

CDR3: CASSQDGTGGGEDTQYF
DNA: TGCGCCAGCAGCCAAGACGGGACAGGGGGGGGTGAGGATACGCAGTATTTT
V: TRBV4-1
size: NA
J: TRBJ2-3
D: TRBD1

CDR3: CASSPPGGAETQYF
DNA: TGTGCCAGCTCACCACCAGGGGGTGCGGAGACCCAGTACTTC
V: TRBV18
size: NA
J: TRBJ2-5
D: NA

CDR3: CAIAGTPNEQFF
DNA: TGTGCCATCGCCGGGACACCGAATGAGCAGTTCTTC
V: TRBV10-3
size: NA
J: TRBJ2-1
D: NA

CDR3: CASSLSRITGELFF
DNA: TGTGCCAGCAGCTTATCGCGCATCACCGGGGAGCTGTTTTTT
V: TRBV7-2
size: NA
J: TRBJ2-2
D: NA

CDR3: CASSPQGQDYEQYF
DNA: TGTGCCAGCTCACCACAGGGACAGGACTACGAGCAGTACTTC
V: TRBV18
size: NA
J: TRBJ2-7
D: TRBD1

CDR3: CASTNRVDGYTF
DNA: TGTGCCAGCACCAACAGGGTAGATGGCTACACCTTC
V: TRBV28
size: NA
J: TRBJ1-2
D: NA

CDR3: CASSEVARRSNEQFF
DNA: TGTGCCAGCAGTGAAGTCGCTAGGAGGAGTAATGAGCAGTTCTTC
V: TRBV6-1
size: NA
J: TRBJ2-1
D: NA

CDR3: CASSLEGEKTQYF
DNA: TGTGCCAGCAGCTTAGAAGGAGAGAAGACGCAGTATTTT
V: TRBV5-4
size: NA
J: TRBJ2-3
D: NA

CDR3: CAIRRGQGYGYTF
DNA: TGTGCCATTCGAAGAGGACAGGGCTATGGCTACACCTTC
V: TRBV6-5
size: NA
J: TRBJ1-2
D: TRBD1

CDR3: CASSSPGGAYEQYF
DNA: TGTGCCAGCAGCTCCCCGGGGGGCGCCTACGAGCAGTACTTC
V: TRBV11-3
size: NA
J: TRBJ2-7
D: NA

CDR3: CASSLFQGSVYF
DNA: TGTGCCAGCAGCTTGTTTCAGGGTTCTGTGTACTTC
V: TRBV5-6
size: NA
J: TRBJ2-7
D: NA

CDR3: CASSLGGLAGSSYEQYF
DNA: TGTGCCAGCAGCTTAGGCGGACTAGCGGGGAGCTCCTACGAGCAGTACTTC
V: TRBV7-6
size: NA
J: TRBJ2-7
D: TRBD2

CDR3: CASRDTLYYGYTF
DNA: TGTGCCAGCAGAGACACGCTCTACTATGGCTACACCTTC
V: TRBV6-5
size: few
J: TRBJ1-2
D: NA

CDR3: CASSRQGYQPQHF
DNA: TGTGCCAGCAGTAGACAGGGGTATCAGCCCCAGCATTTT
V: TRBV6-6
size: few
J: TRBJ1-5
D: TRBD1

CDR3: CASSPLSNEQFF
DNA: TGTGCCAGCAGCCCCTTGTCGAATGAGCAGTTCTTC
V: TRBV11-2
size: NA
J: TRBJ2-1
D: NA

CDR3: CASSYSTGSSGANVLTF
DNA: TGTGCCAGCAGTTACTCGACAGGATCTTCTGGGGCCAACGTCCTGACTTTC
V: TRBV6-2/TRBV6-3
size: NA
J: TRBJ2-6
D: NA